The next 13 T cell receptor beta chains were all read from a single sample in a study of CD8+CD57+ T cells in acquired aplastic anemia. Genomic DNA provided the template from which TCR beta VDJ and CDR3 profiles were obtained. A single record per CDR3 protein comes from TCRdb applying MiXCR to the reads. The table has 150,000 or so distinct CDR3 sequences, around 60% seen once. Material: sorted CD4+, CD8+, or CD8+CD57+ T cells (not recorded which) from PBMCs. The receptors here all came from a human donor in good health.

This clonotype appeared a single time. V usage is TRBV29-1 and J usage is TRBJ2-7; D unresolved. The CDR3 length is 13 residues. Germline V gene data show CDR1 as SQVTM and CDR2 as ANQGSEA. V was pared by 4 bases and J by 0 bases, with 10 bases between. CDR3 sequence reads: CSVAPYSSYEQYF. As DNA, the CDR3 is TGCAGCGTTGCCCCATACAGCTCCTACGAGCAGTACTTC.

V and J are TRBV9 and TRBJ1-1; D possibly corresponds to TRBD1 (5 bases). V was cut by 4 bases and J by 3 bases, with 13 bases left in between. The germline V gene encodes CDR1 SGDLS and CDR2 YYNGEE. This CDR3 contains 14 residues. CDR3 protein: CASSPWDGHTEAFF. The CDR3 DNA follows: TGTGCCAGCAGCCCGTGGGACGGTCACACTGAAGCTTTCTTT. The full variable domain, rest sourced from reference TRBV9 and TRBJ1-1, is DSGVTQTPKHLITATGQRVTLRCSPRSGDLSVYWYQQSLDQGLQFLIQYYNGEERAKGNILERFSAQQFPDLHSELNLSSLELGDSALYFCASSPWDGHTEAFFGQGTRLTVV.

This clonotype was seen ten or more times. V gene TRBV2 combines with J gene TRBJ1-6; no reliable D call. CDR3 length equals 16 residues. The germline gives CDR1 SNHLY, CDR2 FYNNEI. V shed 4 bases and J shed 5 bases, with 15 bases lying between them. CDR3 DNA: TGTGCCAGCAGTGGGGGAGGGAGGCTGGATAATTCACCCCTCCACTTT. Protein sequence: CASSGGGRLDNSPLHF.

This clonotype was observed many times. V is TRBV9 and J is TRBJ2-3; TRBD2 is a possible D gene (5 bases). The CDR3 runs to 17 residues. Germline CDR1 is SGDLS and CDR2 is YYNGEE. The ends were cut back, 0 bases at V and 2 bases at J, with 16 bases in the middle. CDR3 DNA sequence: TGTGCCAGCAGCGTAGACGGACTCCAAACCTCCACAGATACGCAGTATTTT. This translates into CASSVDGLQTSTDTQYF.

This clonotype occurred once. The genes are TRBV20-1 and TRBJ1-2; D not resolved. This CDR3 contains 13 residues. The V gene's germline CDR1 is DFQATT and CDR2 SNEGSKA (reference sequence). The V end was cut by 3 bases, the J end by 0 bases, with 8 bases between. CDR3 DNA sequence: TGCAGTGCTAGTAGCCTTGCTAACTATGGCTACACCTTC. Translated, it gives CSASSLANYGYTF.

The chain links TRBV5-1 to TRBJ1-3; 8 bases are a match to TRBD1. J was trimmed by 4 bases and V by 3 bases; bases with no gene match: 3. Per germline, CDR1 SGHRS and CDR2 YFSETQ. The CDR3 runs 14 residues. This CDR3 reads CASSSGTGGNTIYF. CDR3 coding DNA: TGCGCCAGCAGCTCAGGGACAGGAGGAAACACCATATATTTT.

The rearrangement joins TRBV7-2 to TRBJ1-5, with D hard to call. The CDR3 runs to 15 residues. The germline gives CDR1 SGHTA, CDR2 FQGNSA. V shed 5 bases and J shed 4 bases, with 15 bases lying between them. The CDR3 spells CASSGQMMTNQPQHF. The CDR3 nucleotides read TGTGCCAGCAGCGGCCAGATGATGACGAATCAGCCCCAGCATTTT.

This clonotype was seen just once. The chain uses TRBV6-1 and TRBJ2-1; D may match TRBD1 or TRBD2 (5 bases each). CDR3 size: 14 residues. The V gene's germline CDR1 is MNHNS and CDR2 SASEGT. Deletions cut 5 bases from V and 11 bases from J, with 19 bases between. This CDR3 reads CASSQAPGAIQQFF. The CDR3 DNA follows: TGTGCCAGCAGTCAGGCACCCGGGGCGATACAGCAGTTCTTC.

The chain recombines TRBV20-1 with TRBJ1-2, with D possibly TRBD1 on 5 matching bases. The CDR3 is 13 amino acids. Germline V CDR1 and CDR2: DFQATT, SNEGSKA (reference sequence). V was cut by 3 bases and J by 4 bases, with 12 bases left in between. DNA of the CDR3: TGCAGTGCTAGTAGCCCAGGGTCCTATGGCTACACCTTC. Protein sequence: CSASSPGSYGYTF.

This chain joins TRBV12-3 or TRBV12-4 and TRBJ2-2, with D maybe TRBD2 (5 bases). Trimming took off 1 base at V and 4 bases at J, with 7 bases between the two ends. The CDR3 runs to 14 residues. CDR3 in DNA: TGTGCCAGCAGTTTAGTCGAGGGCACCGGGGAGCTGTTTTTT. Encoded protein: CASSLVEGTGELFF.

The J gene is TRBJ1-1, the V gene TRBV12-3 or TRBV12-4; D call uncertain. The CDR3 sequence is 11 residues long. V dropped 8 bases and J dropped 14 bases, with 18 bases sitting between them. The CDR3: CASVVKITAFF. The CDR3 DNA reads TGTGCCAGCGTAGTCAAGATAACGGCCTTCTTT.

In this sample, this clonotype turned up a few times. The J gene is TRBJ2-7, the V gene TRBV7-6; 14 bases agree with TRBD2. The CDR3 runs to 17 residues. The ends lost 5 bases at V and 4 bases at J; junction bases unmatched: 10. Germline values: CDR1 SGHVS, CDR2 FNYEAQ. Here the CDR3 DNA reads TGTGCCAGCAGCCCCGGGACTAGCGGGAGTCTATTGTACGAGCAGTACTTC. Amino acid sequence: CASSPGTSGSLLYEQYF.

CDR3 sequence reads: CASSIATGANYEQYF. CDR3 DNA: TGTGCCAGTAGTATAGCGACAGGGGCCAACTACGAGCAGTACTTC. The genes are TRBV19 and TRBJ2-7, with 8 nucleotides matching TRBD1. The V gene's germline CDR1 is LNHDA and CDR2 SQIVND (reference sequence). CDR3 length: 15 residues. J gave up 3 bases and V 1 base, and 5 bases lay outside the gene matches.